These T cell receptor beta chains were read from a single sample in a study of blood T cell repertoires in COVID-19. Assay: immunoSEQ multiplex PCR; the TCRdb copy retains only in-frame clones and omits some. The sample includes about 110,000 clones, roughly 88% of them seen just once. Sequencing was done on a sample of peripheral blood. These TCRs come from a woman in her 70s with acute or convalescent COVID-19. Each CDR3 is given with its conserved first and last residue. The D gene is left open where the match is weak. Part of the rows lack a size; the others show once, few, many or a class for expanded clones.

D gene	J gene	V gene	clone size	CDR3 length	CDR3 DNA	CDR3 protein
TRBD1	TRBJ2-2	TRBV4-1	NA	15	TGCGCCAGTAGACAGGGTGAATCGAACACCGGGGAGCTGTTTTTT	CASRQGESNTGELFF
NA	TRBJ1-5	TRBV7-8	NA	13	TGTGCCAGCAGCTTATCGGTAAATCAGCCCCAGCATTTT	CASSLSVNQPQHF
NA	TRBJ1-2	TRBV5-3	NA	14	TGTGCCAGAAGCTTGGCCCGTTTTTCCGGTGGCTACACCTTC	CARSLARFSGGYTF
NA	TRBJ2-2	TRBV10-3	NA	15	TGTGCCGCCAAAGGAGCATGGGGCGGAACCGGGGAGCTGTTTTTT	CAAKGAWGGTGELFF
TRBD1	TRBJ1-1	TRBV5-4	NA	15	TGTGCCAGCAGTCGGGACAGGGTGGAGAACACTGAAGCTTTCTTT	CASSRDRVENTEAFF
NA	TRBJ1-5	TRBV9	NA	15	TGTGCCAGCAGCCCAGGGGAGGGGTTGCGTCAGCCCCAGCATTTT	CASSPGEGLRQPQHF
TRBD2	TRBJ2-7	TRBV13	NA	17	TGTGCCAGCAGCTCCGATCGACTAGACGGGAGGAACCACGAGCAGTACTTC	CASSSDRLDGRNHEQYF
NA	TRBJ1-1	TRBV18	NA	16	TGTGCCAGCTCACCACTTCCACTAGAGAAGGTCACTGAAGCTTTCTTT	CASSPLPLEKVTEAFF
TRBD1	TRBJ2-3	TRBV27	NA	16	TGTGCCAGCAGGCTCCCCGGGACAGAAGACACAGATACGCAGTATTTT	CASRLPGTEDTDTQYF
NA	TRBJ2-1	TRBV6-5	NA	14	TGTGCCAGCAGTTACTTGGCGGTGTACAATGAGCAGTTCTTC	CASSYLAVYNEQFF
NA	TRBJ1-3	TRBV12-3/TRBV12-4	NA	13	TGTGCCAGCAGTTCGGGAACTGGAAACACCATATATTTT	CASSSGTGNTIYF
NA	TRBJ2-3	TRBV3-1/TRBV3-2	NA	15	TGTGCCAGCAGCCAAGGAGCTGAGCTCCTAGATACGCAGTATTTT	CASSQGAELLDTQYF
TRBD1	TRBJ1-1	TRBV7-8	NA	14	TGTGCCAGCAGCTCCGGGACAGGGGGCGATGAAGCTTTCTTT	CASSSGTGGDEAFF
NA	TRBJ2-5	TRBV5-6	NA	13	TGTGCCAGCAGCTTGGACTCCACGGAGACCCAGTACTTC	CASSLDSTETQYF
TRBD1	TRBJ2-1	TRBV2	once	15	TGTGCCAGCAGCCAAACGGGACAGGGGTACAATGAGCAGTTCTTC	CASSQTGQGYNEQFF
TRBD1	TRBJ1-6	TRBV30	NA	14	TGTGCCTGGAGTGTACCGGGACAGAATTCACCCCTCCACTTT	CAWSVPGQNSPLHF
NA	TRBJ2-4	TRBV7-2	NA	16	TGTGCCAGCAGCTTAGAAGGCAGGGAAGTATTGGACATTCAGTACTTC	CASSLEGREVLDIQYF
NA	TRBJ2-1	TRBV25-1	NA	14	TGTGCCAGCAGTGAACTAGGGGGTGTGAGTGAGCAGTTCTTC	CASSELGGVSEQFF
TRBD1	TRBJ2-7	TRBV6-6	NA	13	TGTGCCAGCAGTTACGAGACAGGGTACGAGCAGTACTTC	CASSYETGYEQYF
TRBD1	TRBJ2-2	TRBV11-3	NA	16	TGTGCCAGCAGCCTCCGACAGGGGGCGTACACCGGGGAGCTGTTTTTT	CASSLRQGAYTGELFF
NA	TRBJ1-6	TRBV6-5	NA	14	TGTGCCAGCACCTTCGACTCGAATAATTCACCCCTCCACTTT	CASTFDSNNSPLHF
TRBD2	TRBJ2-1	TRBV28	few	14	TGTGCCAGCCACACTAGCGGGAGAACCAATGAGCAGTTCTTC	CASHTSGRTNEQFF
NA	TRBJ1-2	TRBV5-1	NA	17	TGCGCCAGCAGCTCAGGCCGTTCGGGTCTCCGGGGCTATGGCTACACCTTC	CASSSGRSGLRGYGYTF
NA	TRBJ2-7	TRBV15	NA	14	TGTGCCACCAGCAGAGAAGGACAGTCCTACGAGCAGTACTTC	CATSREGQSYEQYF
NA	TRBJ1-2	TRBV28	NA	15	TGTGCCAGCAGCCCCTCCGGCGGGGTGAAATATGGCTACACCTTC	CASSPSGGVKYGYTF
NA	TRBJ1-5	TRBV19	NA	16	TGTGCCAGTAGTATCGGTACAGGGACGAGCAATCAGCCCCAGCATTTT	CASSIGTGTSNQPQHF
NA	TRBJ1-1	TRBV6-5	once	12	TGTGCCAGCAAACCTAGGAATTCTGAAGCTTTCTTT	CASKPRNSEAFF
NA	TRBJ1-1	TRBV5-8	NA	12	TGTGCCAGCAGCTTTAGAGGGACTGAAGCTTTCTTT	CASSFRGTEAFF
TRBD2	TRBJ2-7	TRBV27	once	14	TGTGCCAGCAGTTCCTGGCGGGAGAGTCACGAGCAGTACTTC	CASSSWRESHEQYF
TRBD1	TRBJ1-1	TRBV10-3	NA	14	TGTGCCATCAGTGTACAGGGGGGGAGCACTGAAGCTTTCTTT	CAISVQGGSTEAFF
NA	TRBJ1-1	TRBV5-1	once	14	TGCGCCAGCAGCCAAAGGCCAGGGGACACTGAAGCTTTCTTT	CASSQRPGDTEAFF
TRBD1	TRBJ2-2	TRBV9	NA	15	TGTGCCAGCAGCCTGTGGACAGGGCAGACCGGGGAGCTGTTTTTT	CASSLWTGQTGELFF
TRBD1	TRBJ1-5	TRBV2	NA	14	TGTGCCAGCCGACAGGGGGCGAACAATCAGCCCCAGCATTTT	CASRQGANNQPQHF
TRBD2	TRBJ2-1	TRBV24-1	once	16	TGTGCCACCAGTGACCCACTAGCGGGAGCGCTCAATGAGCAGTTCTTC	CATSDPLAGALNEQFF
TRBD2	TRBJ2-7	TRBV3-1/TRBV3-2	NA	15	TGTGCCAGCAGCCGCCGAGAACTAGCGGGACGCGAGCAGTACTTC	CASSRRELAGREQYF
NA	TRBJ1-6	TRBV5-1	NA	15	TGCGCCAGCAGCCTCGGTGGAGGGGAGAATTCACCCCTCCACTTT	CASSLGGGENSPLHF
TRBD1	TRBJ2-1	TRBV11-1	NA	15	TGTGCCAGCAGCCCCGAAGGGACAGGTATCTATGAGCAGTTCTTC	CASSPEGTGIYEQFF
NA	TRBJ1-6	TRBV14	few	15	TGTGCCAGCAGTCACCATACAGGGATCGGATCACCCCTCCACTTT	CASSHHTGIGSPLHF
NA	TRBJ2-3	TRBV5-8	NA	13	TGTGCCAGCAGCTTGGGGGCTGGAGATACGCAGTATTTT	CASSLGAGDTQYF